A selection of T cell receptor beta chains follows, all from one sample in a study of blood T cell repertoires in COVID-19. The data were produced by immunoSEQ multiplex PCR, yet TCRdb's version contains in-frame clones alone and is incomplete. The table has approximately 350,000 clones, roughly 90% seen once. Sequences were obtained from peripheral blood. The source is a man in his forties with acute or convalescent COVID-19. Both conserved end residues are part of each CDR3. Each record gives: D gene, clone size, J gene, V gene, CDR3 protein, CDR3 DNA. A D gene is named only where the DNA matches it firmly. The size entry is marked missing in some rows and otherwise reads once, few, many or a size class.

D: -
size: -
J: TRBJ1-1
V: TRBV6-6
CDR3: CASSLPGGSYTEAFF
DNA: TGTGCCAGCAGTTTGCCTGGGGGGTCTTACACTGAAGCTTTCTTT

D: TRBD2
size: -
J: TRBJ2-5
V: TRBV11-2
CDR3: CASSPRLAGGLLQETQYF
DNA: TGTGCCAGCAGCCCGCGACTAGCGGGGGGCCTCCTCCAAGAGACCCAGTACTTC

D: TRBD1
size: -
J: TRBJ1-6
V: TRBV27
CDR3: CASSPNLGQGGSPLHF
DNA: TGTGCCAGCAGTCCGAATTTAGGACAGGGAGGTTCACCCCTCCACTTT

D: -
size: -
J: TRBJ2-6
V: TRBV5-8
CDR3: CASTSRSGANVLTF
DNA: TGTGCCAGCACCTCCCGGTCTGGGGCCAACGTCCTGACTTTC

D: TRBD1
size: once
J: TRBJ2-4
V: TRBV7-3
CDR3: CASSRDRGIAKNIQYF
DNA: TGTGCCAGCAGCCGCGACAGGGGCATAGCCAAAAACATTCAGTACTTC

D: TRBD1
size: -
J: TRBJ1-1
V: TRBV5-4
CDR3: CASSRTGGTEAFF
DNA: TGTGCCAGCAGCCGGACAGGGGGCACTGAAGCTTTCTTT

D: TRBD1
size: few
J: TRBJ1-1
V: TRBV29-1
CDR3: CSVDESGQGTEAFF
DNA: TGCAGCGTTGATGAATCGGGACAGGGCACTGAAGCTTTCTTT

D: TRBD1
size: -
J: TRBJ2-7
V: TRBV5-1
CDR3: CASNPGTGVLYEQYF
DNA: TGCGCCAGCAACCCCGGGACAGGGGTCCTCTACGAGCAGTACTTC

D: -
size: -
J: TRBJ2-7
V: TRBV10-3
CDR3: CAISVEGFNEQYF
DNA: TGTGCCATCAGTGTAGAGGGTTTCAACGAGCAGTACTTC

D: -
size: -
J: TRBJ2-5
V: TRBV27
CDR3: CASSLGATEFTTQYF
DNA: TGTGCCAGCAGTTTAGGGGCGACTGAGTTCACGACCCAGTACTTC

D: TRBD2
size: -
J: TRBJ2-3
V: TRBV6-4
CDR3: CASSELAGGPSDTQYF
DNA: TGTGCCAGCAGTGAACTAGCGGGGGGGCCCTCAGATACGCAGTATTTT

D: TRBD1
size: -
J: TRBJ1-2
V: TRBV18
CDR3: CASSPSGQGNYGYTF
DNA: TGTGCCAGCTCACCCTCGGGACAGGGAAACTATGGCTACACCTTC